The source of this TCR beta chain is a study of blood T cell repertoires in COVID-19. Sequencing used immunoSEQ multiplex PCR; TCRdb keeps in-frame clones, though not all of them. The table includes around 400,000 clones, roughly 91% detected once. This clone was picked up one time. The germline V and J ends were trimmed by 2 bases and 2 bases, with 10 bases remaining between them. Looked up from germline, CDR1 is MGHRA and CDR2 is YSYEKL. The CDR3 has 14 residues. The V and J genes are TRBV4-1 and TRBJ2-7, with D perhaps TRBD2 (5 bases). Sequencing was performed on PBMCs or T cells enriched from blood (not recorded which). The sequence was collected from a woman under 40 who had recovered from COVID-19. The CDR3 nucleotides read TGCGCCAGCAGCCAACATCGGGATACCTACGAGCAGTACTTC. Residues: CASSQHRDTYEQYF.